Presented here are 29 T cell receptor beta chains from one specimen sequenced in a study of early T cells in non-severe SARS-CoV-2 infection. TCRdb reanalysed the 5' RACE reads using MiXCR and keeps one entry per CDR3 protein. The table shows around 64,000 distinct CDR3 sequences, with 10% to 15% occurring only once. The sequences come from whole blood, collected at baseline. These receptor sequences come from an adult who was a healthcare worker with PCR-confirmed SARS-CoV-2 infection or an uninfected control (not recorded which).

V gene TRBV27 combines with J gene TRBJ1-1; D perhaps matches TRBD1 (6 bases). There are 15 residues in the CDR3. The V gene lost 4 bases and the J gene lost 0 bases, with 12 bases spanning the gap. CDR1 and CDR2 from the germline V gene are MNHEY and SMNVEV (reference sequence). CDR3 in amino acids: CASSSLTGMNTEAFF. The CDR3 DNA is TGTGCCAGCAGTTCGCTGACAGGCATGAACACTGAAGCTTTCTTT.

V gene TRBV7-6 combines with J gene TRBJ2-3; D might be TRBD1 (5 bases). The V end lost 2 bases, the J end lost 1 base, and 13 bases lay between the germline ends. Germline assignment: CDR1 SGHVS and CDR2 FNYEAQ. The CDR3 covers 16 residues. The CDR3 DNA reads TGTGCCAGCAGCTTACGGTCAGGGTATGGCACAGATACGCAGTATTTT. It codes for CASSLRSGYGTDTQYF. Full variable domain (missing parts from reference TRBV7-6 and TRBJ2-3): GAGVSQSPRYKVTKRGQDVALRCDPISGHVSLYWYRQALGQGPEFLTYFNYEAQQDKSGLPNDRFSAERPEGSISTLTIQRTEQRDSAMYRCASSLRSGYGTDTQYFGPGTRLTVL.

Many counts were recorded for this clonotype. The DNA for the CDR3 is TGTGCCAGCAGCCAAGATGGTAGCAATCAGCCCCAGCATTTT. Amino acids: CASSQDGSNQPQHF. This chain joins TRBV4-2 and TRBJ1-5; D unclear. The CDR3 totals 14 residues. V lost 0 bases and J 0 bases, leaving 3 bases between the germline ends. CDR1 is LGHNA and CDR2 is YNFKEQ in the germline V gene.

This clonotype was seen at least ten times. The J gene is TRBJ2-3, the V gene TRBV11-2; possible D gene TRBD1, 6 bases. Per germline, CDR1 SGHAT and CDR2 FQNNGV. Trimming left V 0 bases short and J 2 bases short, with 9 bases between. CDR3 size: 15 residues. The CDR3 sequence is CASSLEWTDTDTQYF. DNA of the CDR3: TGTGCCAGCAGCTTAGAGTGGACAGACACAGATACGCAGTATTTT. Supplemented by reference TRBV11-2 and TRBJ2-3, the full variable domain reads EAGVAQSPRYKIIEKRQSVAFWCNPISGHATLYWYQQILGQGPKLLIQFQNNGVVDDSQLPKDRFSAERLKGVDSTLKIQPAKLEDSAVYLCASSLEWTDTDTQYFGPGTRLTVL.

This clonotype occurred a few times. The chain recombines TRBV19 with TRBJ1-2; the D gene is possibly TRBD1 (5 bases). This CDR3 has 14 amino acids. Germline CDR1 is LNHDA and CDR2 is SQIVND (reference sequence). V was cut by 6 bases and J by 4 bases, with 15 bases left in between. CDR3: CASSKAGDAYGYTF. DNA of the CDR3: TGTGCCAGTAGCAAAGCGGGGGATGCCTATGGCTACACCTTC.

The sample holds many counts of this clonotype. The J gene is TRBJ1-1, the V gene TRBV3-1; 7 positions match TRBD1. CDR1 LGHDT and CDR2 YNNKEL come from the germline V gene (reference sequence). V shed 3 bases, J shed 3 bases, and the junction held 7 bases outside the gene matches. CDR3 length equals 15 residues. CDR3 bases: TGTGCCAGCAGCCATCGAAACAGGGGCGACACTGAAGCTTTCTTT. Translating gives CASSHRNRGDTEAFF.

This clonotype was observed a few times. This chain connects TRBV7-9 to TRBJ1-4, with a possible D match to TRBD1 (6 bases). The ends were cut back, 4 bases at V and 0 bases at J, with 9 bases in the middle. The CDR3 contains 15 residues. Germline lookup yields CDR1 SEHNR and CDR2 FQNEAQ (reference sequence). CDR3 DNA: TGTGCCAGCAGCTCCAGGGGTGCAACTAATGAAAAACTGTTTTTT. Amino acid sequence: CASSSRGATNEKLFF.

This clonotype has only a few counts. This chain uses TRBV6-6 with TRBJ2-5; 9 positions match TRBD1. Per the germline V gene, CDR1 is MNHNY and CDR2 is SVGAGI (reference sequence). The length of the CDR3 is 15 residues. Germline trimming cut 6 bases from V and 4 bases from J; bases unmatched to any gene: 9. The CDR3, as DNA: TGTGCCAGCAGATCCCGACAGGGGGTAGGAGAGACCCAGTACTTC. Translation gives CASRSRQGVGETQYF.

This chain uses TRBV7-9 with TRBJ1-2; 9 bases agree with TRBD1. The CDR3 extends over 14 amino acids. Germline-derived CDR1 and CDR2 are SEHNR and FQNEAQ (reference sequence). V lost 5 bases and J lost 6; bases outside the gene matches: 7. DNA for the CDR3: TGTGCCAGCAGCCCCCTGGACAGGGGAGATGGCTACACCTTC. As protein: CASSPLDRGDGYTF.

This clonotype has more than one count but fewer than ten. The chain has TRBV2 and TRBJ2-1; 7 nucleotides agree with TRBD2. There are 15 residues in the CDR3. J was trimmed by 6 bases and V by 7 bases; bases with no gene match: 12. Germline CDR1 and CDR2: SNHLY and FYNNEI. Here the CDR3 reads CASKAGTTWGNEQFF. CDR3 in DNA: TGTGCCAGCAAAGCCGGGACTACCTGGGGCAATGAGCAGTTCTTC.

The chain joins TRBV3-1 to TRBJ2-3, with 9 bases matching TRBD1. The CDR3 loop spans 16 amino acids. From germline, CDR1 is LGHDT and CDR2 YNNKEL (reference sequence). After removal of 2 bases from V and 1 base from J, the junction contained 4 bases not matched to a gene. The CDR3 loop reads CASSQNRGRGTDTQYF. The CDR3, as DNA: TGTGCCAGCAGCCAAAACAGGGGGCGAGGCACAGATACGCAGTATTTT.

A few counts support this clonotype. The gene calls are TRBV21-1 and TRBJ1-5; TRBD1, the table's D call, lacks a check against the DNA. TRBV21-1 is flagged as a pseudogene. The CDR3 sequence is 17 residues long. The CDR3 DNA reads TGTGCCAGCAGGGGACAGGGGGACGAGGAGGGCAATCAGCCCCAGCATTTT. Translating it yields CASRGQGDEEGNQPQHF.

Many counts were recorded for this clonotype. The V call is TRBV20-1, the J call TRBJ2-1, with TRBD1 matching over 7 bases. Germline-derived CDR1 and CDR2 are DFQATT and SNEGSKA (reference sequence). The trim removed 3 bases at V and 0 bases at J, leaving 11 bases unmatched. CDR3 size: 17 residues. Written as DNA, the CDR3 is TGCAGTGCTAGGAGAAACAGGGGAATCCTCTCCTACAATGAGCAGTTCTTC. Encoded protein: CSARRNRGILSYNEQFF.

This rearrangement joins TRBV12-5 to TRBJ1-2, with no clear D. Germline V gene sequence: CDR1 LGHNT, CDR2 FRNRAP. V shed 3 bases and J shed 0 bases, with 11 bases lying between them. This CDR3 region has 15 residues. The CDR3 region has the DNA TGTGCTAGTGGTTTCCGGGCCCTAGCTAACTATGGCTACACCTTC. Its protein product is CASGFRALANYGYTF.

A few counts support this clonotype. The chain employs TRBV20-1 and TRBJ1-5; tentatively, D is TRBD1 (6 bases). V dropped 0 bases and J dropped 1 base, with 7 bases sitting between them. The V gene's germline CDR1 is DFQATT and CDR2 SNEGSKA (reference sequence). This CDR3 comprises 14 residues. This CDR3 is CSAREQGSNQPQHF. The CDR3, as DNA: TGCAGTGCTAGAGAACAGGGAAGCAATCAGCCCCAGCATTTT.

This clonotype turned up a few times. The rearrangement joins TRBV12-3 or TRBV12-4 to TRBJ1-2; 7 nucleotides match TRBD1. This CDR3 has 14 amino acids. J lost 7 bases, V lost 5 bases, and 10 bases had no gene match. The DNA of the CDR3 is TGTGCCAGCAGTACCCGACAGGGAGCGGTTGGCTACACCTTC. Translated: CASSTRQGAVGYTF.

The chain recombines TRBV20-1 with TRBJ2-5; possibly TRBD1 for D (6 bases). V was pared by 0 bases and J by 4 bases, with 15 bases between. The CDR3 length is 15 residues. The germline gives CDR1 DFQATT, CDR2 SNEGSKA (reference sequence). CDR3 coding DNA: TGCAGTGCTAGAGATTTCGGGCAGGGGAGAGAGACCCAGTACTTC. It encodes CSARDFGQGRETQYF.

The chain is built from TRBV7-2 and TRBJ2-7, with 11 bases lining up with TRBD2. Per germline, CDR1 SGHTA and CDR2 FQGNSA. The CDR3 has 15 amino acids. J gave up 5 bases and V 4 bases, and 7 bases lay outside the gene matches. The DNA of the CDR3 is TGTGCCAGCAGCTCAACTAGCGGGAGAGGTAACGAGCAGTACTTC. As protein: CASSSTSGRGNEQYF.

This clonotype occurred many times. This sequence joins TRBV7-9 and TRBJ2-5, with D unresolved. CDR1 is SEHNR, CDR2 FQNEAQ, per germline (reference sequence). The V gene lost 5 bases and the J gene lost 6 bases, with 16 bases spanning the gap. The CDR3 consists of 14 residues. The CDR3 here is CASSPGLMEKTQYF. The DNA of the CDR3 is TGTGCCAGCAGCCCTGGGCTAATGGAAAAGACCCAGTACTTC.

The chain has TRBV7-2 and TRBJ1-4; no firm D call. Trimming took off 5 bases at V and 0 bases at J, with 7 bases between the two ends. This CDR3 is built from 14 residues. Germline assignment: CDR1 SGHTA and CDR2 FQGNSA. The CDR3 region has the DNA TGTGCCAGCAGCCCCAGCGCAACTAATGAAAAACTGTTTTTT. Its translation: CASSPSATNEKLFF.

The chain combines TRBV12-3 or TRBV12-4 with TRBJ2-1, with 10 nucleotides matching TRBD1. The V and J ends lost 3 bases and 7 bases, in that order; junction bases with no gene match: 9. The CDR3 covers 16 residues. The CDR3 region has the DNA TGTGCCAGCAGTTTTTTGGGACAGGGGAAAATTAATGAGCAGTTCTTC. Translated, it gives CASSFLGQGKINEQFF.

This clonotype was observed many times. CDR3 nucleotide sequence: TGCAGTGCTAGACGGGAGGCCACTGAAGCTTTCTTT. This encodes CSARREATEAFF. The rearrangement links TRBV20-1 to TRBJ1-1; D call uncertain. The V end lost 2 bases, the J end lost 4 bases, and 8 bases lay between the germline ends. This CDR3 has 12 residues. The germline V gene encodes CDR1 DFQATT and CDR2 SNEGSKA (reference sequence).

In its sample, this clonotype was seen a few times. The V call is TRBV4-2, the J call TRBJ2-3; D tentatively fits TRBD1 or TRBD2 (6 bases each). Trimming removed 1 base at V and 5 bases at J, with 10 bases between. The CDR3 totals 14 residues. Per the germline V gene, CDR1 is LGHNA and CDR2 is YNFKEQ. The CDR3 region has the DNA TGTGCCAGCAGCCAAGTTGGGGGGCTAGATACGCAGTATTTT. This encodes CASSQVGGLDTQYF.

This clonotype was recorded only once. The chain is built from TRBV12-3 or TRBV12-4 and TRBJ2-3, with 14 bases aligning to TRBD2. V lost 5 bases, J lost 4 bases, and 14 bases stayed unmatched. The CDR3 runs to 19 residues. The CDR3 DNA reads as TGTGCCAGCAGTCCGCGACCCTCGACTAGCGGGGGGGCGGCAGATACGCAGTATTTT. This codes for CASSPRPSTSGGAADTQYF.

The chain carries TRBV13 and TRBJ1-6, with a weak D call TRBD1 (5 bases). The germline gives CDR1 PRHDT, CDR2 FYEKMQ (reference sequence). Trimming left V 3 bases short and J 7 bases short, with 13 bases between. The CDR3 consists of 15 residues. The CDR3 spells CASSFLDSLNSPLHF. DNA for the CDR3: TGTGCCAGCAGCTTCCTTGACAGCCTAAATTCACCCCTCCACTTT. Supplemented by reference TRBV13 and TRBJ1-6, the full variable domain reads AAGVIQSPRHLIKEKRETATLKCYPIPRHDTVYWYQQGPGQDPQFLISFYEKMQSDKGSIPDRFSAQQFSDYHSELNMSSLELGDSALYFCASSFLDSLNSPLHFGNGTRLTVT.

The chain combines TRBV7-9 with TRBJ1-6; TRBD1 matches at 7 bases. The CDR3 length is 15 residues. The junction had 7 bases not matched to a gene; V was cut back by 1 base and J by 10 bases. CDR1 is SEHNR, CDR2 FQNEAQ, per germline (reference sequence). The CDR3 nucleotides are TGTGCCAGCAGCTTAGGGGACAGTTCAGTGTCACCCCTCCACTTT. This gives the protein CASSLGDSSVSPLHF.

This clonotype showed up just a few times. This chain uses TRBV19 with TRBJ2-3, with no clear D. The CDR3 totals 15 residues. The germline V gene encodes CDR1 LNHDA and CDR2 SQIVND (reference sequence). V shed 4 bases and J shed 2 bases, with 13 bases lying between them. The CDR3 is CASSTSTTFTDTQYF. CDR3 DNA sequence: TGTGCCAGTAGTACCTCGACCACCTTCACAGATACGCAGTATTTT. The whole variable domain, remainder taken from reference TRBV19 and TRBJ2-3, is DGGITQSPKYLFRKEGQNVTLSCEQNLNHDAMYWYRQDPGQGLRLIYYSQIVNDFQKGDIAEGYSVSREKKESFPLTVTSAQKNPTAFYLCASSTSTTFTDTQYFGPGTRLTVL.

V usage is TRBV7-2 and J usage is TRBJ2-2; D remains ambiguous. CDR3 size: 15 residues. Germline V gene data show CDR1 as SGHTA and CDR2 as FQGNSA. Deletions cut 3 bases from V and 4 bases from J, with 12 bases between. The CDR3 nucleotides read TGTGCCAGCAGCTTCGGACCCCCTAGCACCGGGGAGCTGTTTTTT. Translated: CASSFGPPSTGELFF.

V and J are TRBV10-1 and TRBJ2-2; TRBD1 aligns across 10 bases. V was clipped by 6 bases and J by 0 bases; unmatched bases: 7. The CDR3 runs 17 residues. Per the germline V gene, CDR1 is WNHNN and CDR2 is SYGVQD (reference sequence). The CDR3 sequence is CASSGTGVNTNTGELFF. DNA of the CDR3: TGCGCCAGCAGCGGGACAGGGGTTAATACGAACACCGGGGAGCTGTTTTTT.